The T cell receptor (beta chain) described here comes from a study of identical twins. General observations from the study: For monozygotic twins, models underestimated out-of-frame TCR alpha sharing. Reduced insertions were recorded for abundant cord blood beta clonotypes, with no such pattern in memory repertoires.

TCRdb passed the 5' RACE reads through MiXCR, listing each CDR3 protein once. Of around 570,000 distinct CDR3 sequences listed, approximately 10% are singletons. The sample holds many counts of this clonotype. Its target is not known. The CDR3 is made up of 16 amino acids. The germline V gene has CDR1 SGHTA and CDR2 FQGNSA. V lost 5 bases and J lost 7, with 20 bases in between. The sample was also linked to a second study, of yellow fever vaccine responses in identical twins.

The specimen was PBMCs. The sequence was obtained from a young woman in good health. The chain recombines TRBV7-2 with TRBJ1-4; TRBD1 is a possible D gene (6 bases). CDR3 sequence: CASSTTGSGGREKLFF. As DNA, the CDR3 is TGTGCCAGCAGCACTACTGGTTCGGGGGGGCGTGAAAAACTGTTTTTT.